The 17 T cell receptor beta chains below were found in one sample sequenced in a study of blood T cells in healthy people across ages. Primers used in a second PCR of about 7 to 12 cycles were a sample-barcoded 5' primer and a J-beta primer mix. TCRdb re-called the 5' RACE reads through MiXCR, storing one row per CDR3 protein. In the table there are 650,000 to 950,000 distinct CDR3 sequences, roughly 44% of which are singletons. The sequenced material came from blood. The receptors were gathered from a man between 60 and 75 years old in good health.

In its sample, this clonotype was seen a few times. The rearrangement joins TRBV7-2 to TRBJ2-1; TRBD2 matches at 10 bases. The germline V gene encodes CDR1 SGHTA and CDR2 FQGNSA. V shed 6 bases, J shed 8 bases, and the junction held 13 bases outside the gene matches. This CDR3 is 16 amino acids long. The CDR3 nucleotides read TGTGCCAGCAGTAAAACGAGCGGGGGGGCCAGGGATGAGCAGTTCTTC. Translated: CASSKTSGGARDEQFF.

As concerns this clonotype: Sequence at one end of the junction differs from germline and may be a read error. The chain carries TRBV5-5 and TRBJ1-4; D is possibly TRBD1 (5 bases). This CDR3 spans 15 amino acids. Germline loops: CDR1 SGHKS, CDR2 YYEKEE (reference sequence). CDR3 sequence reads: CASSPATGEYEELFF. As DNA, the CDR3 is TGTGCCAGCAGCCCGGCTACGGGGGAATATGAAGAACTGTTTTTT.

This clonotype was detected only a few times. The chain recombines TRBV7-2 with TRBJ2-2; TRBD1 agrees at 10 bases. Germline V gene lookup returns CDR1 SGHTA and CDR2 FQGNSA. This CDR3 has 16 amino acids. The junction had 10 bases not matched to a gene; V was cut back by 5 bases and J by 7 bases. This chain's CDR3 is CASSIPTGGAGGELFF. The CDR3 DNA sequence: TGTGCCAGCAGCATCCCGACAGGGGGCGCGGGCGGGGAGCTGTTTTTT.

The genes are TRBV6-2 or TRBV6-3 and TRBJ2-7; the match to TRBD1 covers 8 bases. This CDR3 is built from 14 residues. The V gene end was trimmed by 8 bases and the J gene end by 0 bases; junction bases not matched to a gene: 6. Germline-derived CDR1 and CDR2 are MNHEY and SVGEGT. The CDR3, as DNA: TGTGCCAGCTCCAAGACAGGGGCCTCCTACGAGCAGTACTTC. Its translation is CASSKTGASYEQYF.

This clonotype was counted a few times. The J gene is TRBJ2-3, the V gene TRBV29-1; 8 bases map to TRBD2. Germline CDR1 SQVTM, CDR2 ANQGSEA. The V segment lost 4 bases and the J segment 0 bases; nucleotides outside the gene matches: 3. The CDR3 extends over 14 amino acids. This chain's CDR3 is CSVGGGTSTDTQYF. The CDR3 DNA follows: TGCAGCGTTGGCGGGGGGACGAGCACAGATACGCAGTATTTT.

This clonotype has just a few counts. This chain links TRBV6-2 or TRBV6-3 with TRBJ1-4; D gene unclear. This CDR3 comprises 14 residues. V shed 8 bases and J shed 0 bases, with 10 bases lying between them. Germline V gene lookup returns CDR1 MNHEY and CDR2 SVGEGT. The CDR3 coding sequence is TGTGCCAGCGGAGGTTCGGCAACTAATGAAAAACTGTTTTTT. This encodes CASGGSATNEKLFF.

This clonotype was picked up a small number of times. The chain joins TRBV5-1 to TRBJ2-3; 9 positions agree with TRBD2. The CDR3 contains 17 residues. Per germline, CDR1 SGHRS and CDR2 YFSETQ. Trimming cost V 4 bases and J 4 bases; bases outside gene matches: 13. CDR3 nucleotide sequence: TGCGCCAGCAGCGGCACTAGCGGGCCCGGTCATCCAGATACGCAGTATTTT. Amino acid sequence: CASSGTSGPGHPDTQYF.

The rearrangement uses TRBV6-6 and TRBJ2-1, with TRBD1 matching over 9 bases. The CDR3 is 16 amino acids. Germline-derived CDR1 and CDR2 are MNHNY and SVGAGI (reference sequence). J gave up 9 bases and V 0 bases, and 9 bases lay outside the gene matches. The CDR3 protein is CASSYSAGTGIVEQFF. The CDR3 DNA follows: TGTGCCAGCAGTTACTCGGCCGGGACAGGGATAGTTGAGCAGTTCTTC.

The chain links TRBV4-3 to TRBJ1-1; 11 bases fit TRBD1. The germline V gene encodes CDR1 LGHNA and CDR2 YSLEER. The V gene end was trimmed by 5 bases and the J gene end by 0 bases; junction bases not matched to a gene: 8. The length of the CDR3 is 17 residues. In DNA form, the CDR3 reads TGCGCCAGCAGCGTTCGGACAGGGGGCATCATGAACACTGAAGCTTTCTTT. Its protein product is CASSVRTGGIMNTEAFF.

The rearrangement joins TRBV7-2 to TRBJ2-3, with TRBD1 as a possible D gene (5 bases). Looked up from germline, CDR1 is SGHTA and CDR2 is FQGNSA. Trimming removed 4 bases from V and 4 bases from J, with 12 bases in between. This CDR3 spans 14 amino acids. The CDR3 spells CASSSTQGPDTQYF. The CDR3 nucleotides are TGTGCCAGCAGCTCTACTCAGGGCCCAGATACGCAGTATTTT.

The chain joins TRBV29-1 to TRBJ1-1; TRBD1 is a possible D gene (5 bases). This CDR3 contains 14 residues. The germline CDR1 and CDR2 sequences are SQVTM and ANQGSEA. V lost 7 bases, J lost 4 bases, and 19 bases lay in between. The CDR3 loop reads CSATASGLTTEAFF. DNA for the CDR3: TGCAGCGCCACTGCATCGGGGCTGACCACTGAAGCTTTCTTT.

This clonotype was recorded only once. This rearrangement joins TRBV6-1 to TRBJ2-1, with 9 bases identical to TRBD2. The DNA end lines up better with TRBJ2-7; the J call may be wrong. The CDR3 sequence is 18 residues long. CDR1 is MNHNS, CDR2 SASEGT, per germline. CDR3 sequence: CASTRIAGASWSYNEQYF. DNA for the CDR3: TGTGCCAGCACCAGGATAGCGGGGGCTTCCTGGTCCTACAATGAGCAGTACTTC.

Comments on this clonotype: The junction departs from the called germline gene at one end, perhaps through a read error. This chain joins TRBV15 and TRBJ2-5; D is perhaps TRBD1 (8 bases). Judging by the DNA end, TRBJ2-7 fits better; the J call may be wrong. This CDR3 region has 16 residues. CDR1 LNHNV and CDR2 YYDKDF come from the germline V gene (reference sequence). CDR3 residues: CATGRDRDRGGSEQYF. The CDR3 DNA sequence: TGTGCCACCGGCAGAGATAGAGACAGGGGAGGGTCCGAGCAGTACTTC.

This clonotype has only a few counts. The rearrangement joins TRBV4-3 to TRBJ2-3; either TRBD1 or TRBD2 may fit D (5 bases each). Germline-derived CDR1 and CDR2 are LGHNA and YSLEER. V lost 0 bases and J lost 6, with 16 bases in between. The length of the CDR3 is 16 residues. The CDR3 DNA is TGCGCCAGCAGCCAAGAATCAACGGTTGGGGGTGATACGCAGTATTTT. Its protein product is CASSQESTVGGDTQYF.

V usage is TRBV2 and J usage is TRBJ2-1; D is ambiguous. The better agreement between TRBJ2-7 and the DNA end casts doubt on the J call. This CDR3 is built from 14 residues. The germline V gene has CDR1 SNHLY and CDR2 FYNNEI. The CDR3 DNA reads as TGTGCCAGCAGTGTGTTCGCCGCCCTGGGAGAGCAGTACTTC. Amino acids: CASSVFAALGEQYF.

The chain has TRBV20-1 and TRBJ2-3, with 12 bases matching TRBD1. Unmatched junction bases numbered 3, after V lost 1 base and J lost 1 base. CDR1 and CDR2 from the germline V gene are DFQATT and SNEGSKA (reference sequence). This CDR3 has 16 residues. The DNA of the CDR3 is TGCAGTGCTAGAGGGGACAGGGGGCGGGGCACAGATACGCAGTATTTT. The encoded protein is CSARGDRGRGTDTQYF.

CDR3 residues: CSVRRAGFYGYTF. The DNA for the CDR3 is TGCAGCGTCCGAAGGGCAGGGTTCTATGGCTACACCTTC. The chain is built from TRBV29-1 and TRBJ1-2; weak D call: TRBD1 (5 bases). The germline V and J ends were trimmed by 6 bases and 4 bases, with 15 bases remaining between them. The CDR3 extends over 13 amino acids. Germline V gene sequence: CDR1 SQVTM, CDR2 ANQGSEA. Variable domain in full (rest from reference TRBV29-1 and TRBJ1-2): SAVISQKPSRDICQRGTSLTIQCQVDSQVTMMFWYRQQPGQSLTLIATANQGSEATYESGFVIDKFPISRPNLTFSTLTVSNMSPEDSSIYLCSVRRAGFYGYTFGSGTRLTVV.